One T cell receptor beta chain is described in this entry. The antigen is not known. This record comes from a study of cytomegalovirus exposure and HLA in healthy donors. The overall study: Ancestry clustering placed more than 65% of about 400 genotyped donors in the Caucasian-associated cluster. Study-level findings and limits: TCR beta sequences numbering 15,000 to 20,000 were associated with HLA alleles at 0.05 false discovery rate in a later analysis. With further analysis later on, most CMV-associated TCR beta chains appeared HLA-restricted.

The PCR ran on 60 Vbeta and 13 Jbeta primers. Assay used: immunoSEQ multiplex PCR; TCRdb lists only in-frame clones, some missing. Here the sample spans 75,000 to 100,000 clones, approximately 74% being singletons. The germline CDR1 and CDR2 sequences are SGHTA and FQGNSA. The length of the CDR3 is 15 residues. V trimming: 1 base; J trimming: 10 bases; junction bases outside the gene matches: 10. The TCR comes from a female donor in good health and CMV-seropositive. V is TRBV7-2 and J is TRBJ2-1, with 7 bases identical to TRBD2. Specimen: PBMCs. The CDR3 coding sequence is TGTGCCAGCAGCTTAGTGGGAGGGAGGGCCGGCGAGCAGTTCTTC. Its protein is CASSLVGGRAGEQFF.